One and the same sample provided the 17 T cell receptor beta chains below, sequenced in a study of Graves' ophthalmopathy and Graves' hyperthyroidism. The authors amplified TCR beta CDR3 regions, and they did so from RNA transcripts for repertoire sequencing. The first round was an RT-PCR with HTBI primers, and the second round was a multiplex PCR. TCRdb fed the multiplex PCR reads into MiXCR, producing one record per CDR3 protein. The sample holds 600,000 to 650,000 distinct CDR3 sequences, approximately 21% seen once. The specimen was peripheral blood. Receptor source: a woman younger than 35 with stable Graves' hyperthyroidism. Some clones in this sample may be carry-over from other donors' samples.

This clonotype occurred a few times. This chain uses TRBV4-1 with TRBJ1-2; D is unresolved. CDR1 is MGHRA and CDR2 is YSYEKL in the germline V gene. The germline V and J ends were trimmed by 1 base and 7 bases, with 13 bases remaining between them. CDR3 size: 14 residues. CDR3 in amino acids: CASSQVILDSGYTF. DNA for the CDR3: TGCGCCAGCAGCCAAGTTATCCTGGATAGTGGCTACACCTTC.

On this clonotype: Given a much more abundant clone one base away, this may be a read error. V gene TRBV4-2 combines with J gene TRBJ1-3; D gene ambiguous. CDR1 and CDR2 from the germline V gene are LGHNA and YNFKEQ. CDR3 length: 14 residues. The CDR3 region has the DNA TGTTCCAGCAGCCAAGAACTCGGAGGAAACACCATATATTTT. It specifies CSSSQELGGNTIYF.

Many counts were recorded for this clonotype. V and J are TRBV15 and TRBJ2-7; D is perhaps TRBD1 or TRBD2 (5 bases each). CDR1 and CDR2 from the germline V gene are LNHNV and YYDKDF (reference sequence). V lost 0 bases, J lost 0 bases, and 12 bases lay in between. This CDR3 is 16 amino acids long. The CDR3 spells CATSREGVVSSYEQYF. In DNA form, the CDR3 reads TGTGCCACCAGCAGAGAGGGGGTCGTTAGCTCCTACGAGCAGTACTTC.

This clonotype is a singleton in its sample. Given a much more abundant clone one base away, this may be a read error. This CDR3 fails to terminate in the conserved phenylalanine or tryptophan, so it likely reflects a read error. The chain employs TRBV12-3 or TRBV12-4 and TRBJ1-5; the D gene is possibly TRBD1 (5 bases). The V and J ends lost 10 bases and 3 bases respectively, with 13 bases between them. The CDR3 runs to 13 residues. The CDR3 nucleotides are TGTGCCACCAGCCGACAGTCCAATCAGCCCCAGCATTTG. Translated, it gives CATSRQSNQPQHL.

There are many counts of this clonotype. The genes are TRBV12-3 or TRBV12-4 and TRBJ2-2, with TRBD2 matching over 8 bases. The CDR3 loop spans 15 amino acids. Trimming at V came to 5 bases and at J to 4 bases, leaving 6 bases not matched to a gene. The CDR3 DNA sequence: TGTGCCAGCAGTACGGGACTAGGAGGCACCGGGGAGCTGTTTTTT. It translates to CASSTGLGGTGELFF.

This clonotype was seen ten or more times. The rearrangement joins TRBV6-2 or TRBV6-3 to TRBJ1-1, with D possibly matching TRBD1 (5 bases). Germline CDR1 MNHEY, CDR2 SVGEGT. CDR3 length: 14 amino acids. V was cut by 7 bases and J by 4 bases, with 16 bases left in between. CDR3 nucleotide sequence: TGTGCCAGCATTCCCTACGGGACTGTCACTGAAGCTTTCTTT. It codes for CASIPYGTVTEAFF.

This clonotype came up many times. V and J are TRBV19 and TRBJ2-7; TRBD1 agrees at 7 bases. The CDR3 contains 15 residues. The junction had 10 bases not matched to a gene; V was cut back by 5 bases and J by 3 bases. CDR1 is LNHDA and CDR2 is SQIVND in the germline V gene (reference sequence). CDR3 bases: TGTGCCAGTAGTGAGTTAGGGACAGCCTTCTACGAGCAGTACTTC. Its translation is CASSELGTAFYEQYF.

This clonotype has a count of ten or more. The chain joins TRBV7-9 to TRBJ2-7, with 7 nucleotides matching TRBD2. CDR3 length equals 14 residues. From germline, CDR1 is SEHNR and CDR2 FQNEAQ (reference sequence). The ends lost 5 bases at V and 2 bases at J; junction bases unmatched: 6. The DNA of the CDR3 is TGTGCCAGCAGCAAACCGGGACTACCCTACGAGCAGTACTTC. Protein sequence: CASSKPGLPYEQYF.

In regard to this clonotype: At one boundary the junction diverges from the germline segment, which might be a read error. The V and J genes are TRBV18 and TRBJ1-5; D perhaps matches TRBD1 (5 bases). This CDR3 contains 15 residues. From germline, CDR1 is KGHSH and CDR2 LQKENI. The CDR3 DNA sequence: TGTGTCAGCTCACCAGGCAGGGCGAGCAATCAGCCCCAGCATTTT. Its translation is CVSSPGRASNQPQHF.

To note about this clonotype: The CDR3 does not close with the conserved phenylalanine or tryptophan, likely indicating a read error. The chain links TRBV28 to TRBJ1-1, with 8 bases identical to TRBD1. The CDR3 is made up of 13 amino acids. Germline assignment: CDR1 MDHEN and CDR2 SYDVKM. With V trimmed by 6 bases and J by 3 bases, 3 bases remained unmatched. CDR3 sequence: CASRVQGDTEAFS. For the CDR3, the DNA is TGTGCCAGCAGAGTACAGGGGGACACTGAAGCTTTCTCT.

This clonotype was counted a few times. CDR3 sequence reads: CSASAGDFYEQYF. The DNA of the CDR3 is TGCAGTGCTAGCGCAGGGGACTTCTACGAGCAGTACTTC. The J gene is TRBJ2-7, the V gene TRBV20-1; D is possibly TRBD1 or TRBD2 (6 bases each). Deletions cut 3 bases from V and 3 bases from J, with 12 bases between. The CDR3 runs 13 residues. The germline V gene encodes CDR1 DFQATT and CDR2 SNEGSKA (reference sequence).

The chain has TRBV27 and TRBJ2-2; D gene ambiguous. The CDR3 consists of 14 residues. The germline CDR1 and CDR2 sequences are MNHEY and SMNVEV (reference sequence). Trimming removed 1 base from V and 5 bases from J, with 8 bases in between. CDR3 DNA sequence: TGTGCCAGCAGTTTATTTTTGGGAACCGGGGAGCTGTTTTTT. Protein: CASSLFLGTGELFF.

V and J are TRBV28 and TRBJ1-5; D unclear. The CDR3 extends over 13 amino acids. CDR1 is MDHEN and CDR2 is SYDVKM in the germline V gene. V was clipped by 5 bases and J by 7 bases, with 12 bases between them. The CDR3 protein is CASSPPLGQPQHF. The DNA for the CDR3 is TGTGCCAGCAGTCCACCTTTGGGACAGCCCCAGCATTTT.

The sample holds many counts of this clonotype. The gene calls are TRBV12-3 or TRBV12-4 and TRBJ1-2; a weak D match, TRBD1 (5 bases). Trimming pared 6 bases from V and 5 bases from J, leaving 7 bases between. The CDR3 is made up of 11 amino acids. The CDR3: CASREGYGYTF. The CDR3 DNA reads as TGTGCCAGCAGGGAGGGGTATGGCTACACCTTC.

In its sample, this clonotype was seen many times. The chain has TRBV12-3 or TRBV12-4 and TRBJ2-2, with 11 bases that match TRBD1. Trimming removed 5 bases from V and 2 bases from J; junction bases left unmatched: 4. CDR3 length equals 16 residues. CDR3 protein: CASSPGTGGNTGELFF. CDR3 bases: TGTGCCAGCAGTCCAGGGACAGGGGGTAACACCGGGGAGCTGTTTTTT.

Here the CDR3 reads CASSIPGQGANADGYTF. Here the CDR3 DNA reads TGTGCCAGTAGTATACCAGGACAGGGGGCGAATGCGGACGGCTACACCTTC. The chain is built from TRBV19 and TRBJ1-2, with 11 bases aligning to TRBD1. Per the germline V gene, CDR1 is LNHDA and CDR2 is SQIVND (reference sequence). The CDR3 has 17 residues. V gave up 2 bases and J gave up 8 bases; unmatched junction bases: 13.

This rearrangement joins TRBV20-1 to TRBJ2-2; D possibly corresponds to TRBD1 (6 bases). Germline V gene lookup returns CDR1 DFQATT and CDR2 SNEGSKA (reference sequence). V was trimmed by 0 bases and J by 6 bases, leaving 8 bases between them. This CDR3 is 13 amino acids long. CDR3 sequence: CSARDQGSGELFF. CDR3 nucleotides: TGCAGTGCTAGAGACCAGGGGTCCGGGGAGCTGTTTTTT.